Sequencing of this TCR beta chain was carried out in a study of regulatory T cells in long-lasting Graves disease. About the study: A definition of persistent Graves' disease required over 5 years of antithyroid drugs plus positive TSH receptor antibodies.

The time point: persistent/refractory GD, antithyroid drugs over 5 years with positive TRAb. PBMC-extracted RNA yielded the TCR library. Trimming cost V 7 bases and J 6 bases; bases outside gene matches: 13. The CDR3 loop spans 15 amino acids. Broader study findings: Graves' patients with persistent disease showed TCR diversity lower than patients newly diagnosed.

Points on this clonotype: Antigen: not known.

Arm-PCR with iRepertoire HTBI primers amplified the CDR3 regions for these TCR beta libraries. Authors' processing steps: Analysis of the samples identified around 64 TRBV and 12 to 15 TRBJ segments. TCRdb itself ran the multiplex PCR reads through MiXCR, one entry per CDR3 protein. The V and J calls were determined by TCRdb, not by the authors. The sample has 350,000 to 500,000 distinct CDR3 sequences, about 21% seen once. V gene TRBV12-3 or TRBV12-4 combines with J gene TRBJ2-3, with TRBD2 matching over 7 bases. This sequence originates from a female donor with Graves disease. The material sequenced was peripheral blood mononuclear cells (PBMCs), taken when the disease was refractory, from a patient treated with antithyroid drugs. CDR3 nucleotides: TGTGCCAGCATTTCAGGATTTGCGGGAGTTGATACGCAGTATTTT. As protein: CASISGFAGVDTQYF.